This T cell receptor (beta chain) appears in the sequencing data of a study of CD8+ T cells in alopecia areata. The wider study: Tofacitinib exposure lasted 6 to 18 months, followed by 6 months off drug.

Regarding treatment: oral pan-JAK inhibitor, 5-10 mg twice daily. Sampling of alopecia areata patients yielded lesional scalp punch biopsies as well as peripheral blood. As for this clone: Its antigen is currently unknown. The sample contains more than one DNA sequence encoding this CDR3.

Findings and caveats of the study: Scalp specimens additionally yield sequences from normal skin's resident alphabeta T cells.

As the sequencing template, cDNA was produced by extracting RNA and reverse transcribing it. The method was immunoSEQ multiplex PCR; TCRdb's version includes in-frame clones alone and lacks a portion of them. The table shows approximately 200,000 clones, with 55% to 70% occurring only once. This CDR3 is 15 amino acids long. The germline CDR1 and CDR2 sequences are MNHEY and SVGAGI. Trimming removed 2 bases at V and 0 bases at J, with 5 bases between. The origin of this receptor is a human donor with alopecia areata. V is TRBV6-5 and J is TRBJ2-6; D is undetermined. The sequenced sample was CD4+ T cells sorted from blood, obtained at week 4, from a patient treated with tofacitinib. The CDR3 loop reads CASSYKGSGANVLTF. The CDR3 nucleotides read TGTGCCAGCAGTTACAAAGGCTCTGGGGCCAACGTCCTGACTTTC.